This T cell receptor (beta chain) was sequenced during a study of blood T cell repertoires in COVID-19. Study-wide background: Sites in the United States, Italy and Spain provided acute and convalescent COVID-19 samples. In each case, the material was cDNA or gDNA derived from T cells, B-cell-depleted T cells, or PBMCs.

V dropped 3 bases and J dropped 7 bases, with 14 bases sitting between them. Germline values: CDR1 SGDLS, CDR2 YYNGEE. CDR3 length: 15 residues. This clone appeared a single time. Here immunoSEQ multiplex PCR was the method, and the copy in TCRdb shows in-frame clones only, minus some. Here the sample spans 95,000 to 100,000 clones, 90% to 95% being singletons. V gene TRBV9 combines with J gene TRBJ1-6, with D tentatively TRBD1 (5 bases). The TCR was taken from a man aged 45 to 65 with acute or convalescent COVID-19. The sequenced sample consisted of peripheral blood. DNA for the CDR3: TGTGCCAGCAGCGGTGGGGGGGACTGGAATTCACCCCTCCACTTT. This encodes CASSGGGDWNSPLHF.